This T cell receptor (beta chain) was recorded in a study of early stage breast cancer tumors. The study's findings and limits: Compared with adjacent normal breast tissue, tumors showed roughly 2.5-fold greater T cell density and higher clonality. Tumor and normal breast were distinguished via blood comparison in about 90% of the 16 patients. Functional markers like CD4, CD8 and FOXP3 were missed in bulk sequencing.

Blood replicates held 0.5 ug DNA, tumor or normal breast roughly 1.5 ug, two each. Profiled with immunoSEQ multiplex PCR; TCRdb holds only in-frame clones, not every one. The data contain over 11,000 clones, 75% to 85% of them seen just once; the ten biggest clones take up 6% to 9.5%. A word on this clone: The antigen is not known.

The source of this sequence is a person aged 45-60 years with breast cancer. Sequenced sample: normal breast tissue next to the tumor.

This chain's CDR3 is CATGLGGAGTNEKLFF. The CDR3 DNA is TGTGCCACTGGGCTAGGGGGCGCTGGGACTAATGAAAAACTGTTTTTT. V and J are TRBV7-2 and TRBJ1-4; 7 bases match TRBD1. The junction had 13 bases not matched to a gene; V was cut back by 10 bases and J by 2 bases. Germline V CDR1 and CDR2: SGHTA, FQGNSA. CDR3 size: 16 residues.